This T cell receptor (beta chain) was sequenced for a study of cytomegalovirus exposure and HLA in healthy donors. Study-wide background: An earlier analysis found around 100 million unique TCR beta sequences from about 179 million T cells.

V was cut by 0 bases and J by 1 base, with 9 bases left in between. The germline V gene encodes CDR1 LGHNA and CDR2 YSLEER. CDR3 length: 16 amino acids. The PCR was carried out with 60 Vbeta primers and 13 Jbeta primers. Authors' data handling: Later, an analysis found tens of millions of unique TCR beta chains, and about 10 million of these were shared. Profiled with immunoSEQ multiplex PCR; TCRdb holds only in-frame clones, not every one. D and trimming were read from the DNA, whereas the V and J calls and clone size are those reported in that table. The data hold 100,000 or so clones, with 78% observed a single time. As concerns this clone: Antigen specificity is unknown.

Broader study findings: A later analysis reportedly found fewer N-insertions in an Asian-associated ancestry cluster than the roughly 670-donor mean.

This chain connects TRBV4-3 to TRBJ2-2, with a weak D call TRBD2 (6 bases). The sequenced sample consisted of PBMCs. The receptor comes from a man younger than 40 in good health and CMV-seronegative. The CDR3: CASSQDSGRNTGELFF. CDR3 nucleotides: TGCGCCAGCAGCCAAGACTCCGGGAGGAACACCGGGGAGCTGTTTTTT.